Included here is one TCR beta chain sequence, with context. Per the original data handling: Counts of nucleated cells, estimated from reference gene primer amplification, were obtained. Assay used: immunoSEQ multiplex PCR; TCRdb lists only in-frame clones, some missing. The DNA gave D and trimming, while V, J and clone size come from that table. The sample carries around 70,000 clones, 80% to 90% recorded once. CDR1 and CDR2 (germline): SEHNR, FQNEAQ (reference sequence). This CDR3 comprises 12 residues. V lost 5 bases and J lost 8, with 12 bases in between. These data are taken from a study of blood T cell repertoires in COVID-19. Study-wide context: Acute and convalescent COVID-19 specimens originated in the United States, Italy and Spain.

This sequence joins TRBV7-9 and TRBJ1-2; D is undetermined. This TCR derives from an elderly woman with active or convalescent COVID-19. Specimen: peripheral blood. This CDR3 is CASSLESVGYTF. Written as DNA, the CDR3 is TGTGCCAGCAGCCTAGAATCTGTGGGCTACACCTTC.